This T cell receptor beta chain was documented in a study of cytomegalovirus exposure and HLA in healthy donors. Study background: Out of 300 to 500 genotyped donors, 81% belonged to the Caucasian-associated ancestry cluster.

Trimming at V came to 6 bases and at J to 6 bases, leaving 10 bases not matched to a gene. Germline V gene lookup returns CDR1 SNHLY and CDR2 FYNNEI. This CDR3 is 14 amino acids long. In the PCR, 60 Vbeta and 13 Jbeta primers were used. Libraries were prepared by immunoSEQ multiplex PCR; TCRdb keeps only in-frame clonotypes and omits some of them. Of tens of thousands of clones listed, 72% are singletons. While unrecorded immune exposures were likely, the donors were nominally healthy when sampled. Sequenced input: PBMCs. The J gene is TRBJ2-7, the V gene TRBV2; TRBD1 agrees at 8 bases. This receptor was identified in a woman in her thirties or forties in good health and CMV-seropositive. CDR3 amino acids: CASRDRVGGGEQYF. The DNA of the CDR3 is TGTGCCAGCAGGGACAGGGTGGGCGGCGGCGAGCAGTACTTC.